This T cell receptor (beta chain) was captured by sequencing in a study of cytotoxic CD8 clonotypes in ibrutinib-treated CLL. Clones were sequenced by immunoSEQ multiplex PCR, and TCRdb holds only the in-frame ones, with some missing. This sample has about 44,000 clones, with around 73% found just once. V lost 4 bases to trimming and J lost 2 bases; unmatched junction nucleotides: 0. The CDR3 covers 14 residues. Germline V gene lookup returns CDR1 SQVTM and CDR2 ANQGSEA. This clonotype was sampled from a human donor with chronic lymphocytic leukemia. V gene TRBV29-1 combines with J gene TRBJ2-5; 14 bases align to TRBD2. Material: PBMCs, obtained after 12 months of ibrutinib treatment. This CDR3 is CSVGTSGGQETQYF. The CDR3, as DNA: TGCAGCGTTGGGACTAGCGGGGGGCAAGAGACCCAGTACTTC. Variable domain in full (rest from reference TRBV29-1 and TRBJ2-5): SAVISQKPSRDICQRGTSLTIQCQVDSQVTMMFWYRQQPGQSLTLIATANQGSEATYESGFVIDKFPISRPNLTFSTLTVSNMSPEDSSIYLCSVGTSGGQETQYFGPGTRLLVL.